This T cell receptor (beta chain) came from a study of Ad26.COV2.S vaccination and SARS-CoV-2 variants. About the study: The study gave Ad26.COV2.S intramuscularly, once or twice 56 days apart.

The germline CDR1 and CDR2 sequences are SEHNR and FQNEAQ (reference sequence). V was clipped by 5 bases and J by 4 bases; unmatched bases: 7. The CDR3 has 14 amino acids. With respect to this clone: Antigen unknown.

Repertoires were generated with immunoSEQ multiplex PCR, while TCRdb's copy carries only in-frame clones and drops some. The table has approximately 400,000 clones, 70% to 90% seen once; the top ten hold less than 4%. Overall study findings and caveats: Following vaccination, spike-specific CD8+ and CD4+ T cell responses reportedly exhibited substantial breadth.

Treatment noted: about 20 received Ad26.COV2.S at low or high dose, single or two shots; 5 received placebo; per-sample allocation not given. On day 63 after the first injection, vaccine and placebo recipients gave samples. Ad26.COV2.S expressed prefusion-stabilized spike from the original Wuhan strain. This receptor was taken from a person aged 18-65 years who received the Ad26.COV2.S COVID-19 vaccine or a placebo. The sequencing used peripheral blood, collected in a trial of Ad26.COV2.S vaccine versus placebo. This sequence joins TRBV7-9 and TRBJ1-2, with 7 bases identical to TRBD1. CDR3 sequence: CASSQTGAPYGYTF. In DNA, the CDR3 is TGTGCCAGCAGCCAAACAGGGGCCCCCTATGGCTACACCTTC. Full variable domain (outside the CDR3, taken from reference TRBV7-9 and TRBJ1-2): DTGVSQNPRHKITKRGQNVTFRCDPISEHNRLYWYRQTLGQGPEFLTYFQNEAQLEKSRLLSDRFSAERPKGSFSTLEIQRTEQGDSAMYLCASSQTGAPYGYTFGSGTRLTVV.